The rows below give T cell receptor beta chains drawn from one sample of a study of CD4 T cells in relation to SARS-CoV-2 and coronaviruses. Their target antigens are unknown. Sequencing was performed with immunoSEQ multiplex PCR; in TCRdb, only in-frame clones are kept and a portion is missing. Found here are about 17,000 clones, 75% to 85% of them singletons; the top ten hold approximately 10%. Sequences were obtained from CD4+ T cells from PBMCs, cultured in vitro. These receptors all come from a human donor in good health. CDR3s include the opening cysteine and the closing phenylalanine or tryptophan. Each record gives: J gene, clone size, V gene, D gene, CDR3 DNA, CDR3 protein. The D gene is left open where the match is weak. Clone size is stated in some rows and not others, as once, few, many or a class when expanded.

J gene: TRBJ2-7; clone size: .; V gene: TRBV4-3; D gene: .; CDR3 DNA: TGCGCCAGCAGCCAAGATACGAACTCCTACGAGCAGTACTTC; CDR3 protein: CASSQDTNSYEQYF
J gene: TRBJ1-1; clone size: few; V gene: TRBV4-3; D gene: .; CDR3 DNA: TGCGCCAGCAGCCGAGGACAGACGAACACTGAAGCTTTCTTT; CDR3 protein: CASSRGQTNTEAFF
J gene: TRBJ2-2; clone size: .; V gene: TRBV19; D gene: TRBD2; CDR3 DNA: TGTGCCAGTGGGGAAGGGAGCGGGAGAATCTCCGGGGAGCTGTTTTTT; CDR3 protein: CASGEGSGRISGELFF
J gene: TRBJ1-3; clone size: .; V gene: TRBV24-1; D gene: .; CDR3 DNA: TGTGCCACCATGATCAGGGGTCTCTCTGGAAACACCATATATTTT; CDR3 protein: CATMIRGLSGNTIYF
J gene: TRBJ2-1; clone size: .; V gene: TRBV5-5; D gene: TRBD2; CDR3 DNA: TGTGCCAGCAGCTTGGGGCTAGCGGGGAGGAGTGAGCAGTTCTTC; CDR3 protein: CASSLGLAGRSEQFF
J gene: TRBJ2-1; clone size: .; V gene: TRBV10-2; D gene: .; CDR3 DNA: TGCGCCAGCAGGCGGGGAGCCTACAATGAGCAGTTCTTC; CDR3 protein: CASRRGAYNEQFF
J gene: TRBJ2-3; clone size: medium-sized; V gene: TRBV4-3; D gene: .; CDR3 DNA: TGCGCCAGCAGCCAAGAATACCGCACAGATACGCAGTATTTT; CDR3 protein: CASSQEYRTDTQYF
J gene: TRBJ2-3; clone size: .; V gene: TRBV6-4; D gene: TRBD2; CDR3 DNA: TGTGCCAGCAGTGACTCGTTAGCGGGAGGTCAAGATACGCAGTATTTT; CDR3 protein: CASSDSLAGGQDTQYF
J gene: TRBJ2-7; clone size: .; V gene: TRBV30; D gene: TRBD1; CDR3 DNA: TGTGCCTGGAGTATGGACAGGCTAAGGTACTTC; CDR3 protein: CAWSMDRLRYF
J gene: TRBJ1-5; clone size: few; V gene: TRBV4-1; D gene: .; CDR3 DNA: TGCGCCAGCAGCCAAATGTGGCAGGGAATCAGCAATCAGCCCCAGCATTTT; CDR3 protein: CASSQMWQGISNQPQHF
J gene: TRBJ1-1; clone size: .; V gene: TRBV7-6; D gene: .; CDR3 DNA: TGTGCCAGCAGCTTAGAAGGGGTAGGGGCGCTCAACACTGAAGCTTTCTTT; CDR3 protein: CASSLEGVGALNTEAFF
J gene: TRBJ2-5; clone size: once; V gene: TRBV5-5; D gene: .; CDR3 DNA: TGTGCCAGCAGCTCCCGGAGTTTGGAGACCCAGTACTTC; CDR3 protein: CASSSRSLETQYF
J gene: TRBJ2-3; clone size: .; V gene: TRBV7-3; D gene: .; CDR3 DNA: TGTGCCAGCAGCTTAATACCAAGCACAGATACGCAGTATTTT; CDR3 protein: CASSLIPSTDTQYF
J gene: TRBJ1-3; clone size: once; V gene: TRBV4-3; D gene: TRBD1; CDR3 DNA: TGCGCCAGCAGCCCGACGACAGGGCCCGGAAACACCATATATTTT; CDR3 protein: CASSPTTGPGNTIYF
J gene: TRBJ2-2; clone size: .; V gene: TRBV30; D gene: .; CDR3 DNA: TGTGCCTGGAGTGGGACGGCTAACACCGGGGAGCTGTTTTTT; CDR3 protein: CAWSGTANTGELFF
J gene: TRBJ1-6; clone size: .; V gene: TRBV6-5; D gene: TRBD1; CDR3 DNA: TGTGCCAGCTTGCAGGGGGCGTTTTCACCCCTCCACTTT; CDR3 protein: CASLQGAFSPLHF
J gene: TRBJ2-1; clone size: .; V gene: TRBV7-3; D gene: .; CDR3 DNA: TGTGCCAGCGCGCCGGGACCCGGGAGCGGAGGGAATGAGCAGTTCTTC; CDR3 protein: CASAPGPGSGGNEQFF
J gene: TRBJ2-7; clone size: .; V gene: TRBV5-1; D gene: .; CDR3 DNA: TGCGCCAGCACCCCCCGAGGAGGGGGCTCCTACGAGCAGTACTTC; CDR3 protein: CASTPRGGGSYEQYF
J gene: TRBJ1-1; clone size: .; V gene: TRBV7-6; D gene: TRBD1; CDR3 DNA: TGTGCCAGCAGCTCGCCAAGGACTGCAGGGGGCAGGGCTTTCTTT; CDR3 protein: CASSSPRTAGGRAFF
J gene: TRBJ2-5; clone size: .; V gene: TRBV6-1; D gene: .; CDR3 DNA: TGTGCCAGCAGTGAGAGTACAGGCGGGGAGACCCAGTACTTC; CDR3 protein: CASSESTGGETQYF
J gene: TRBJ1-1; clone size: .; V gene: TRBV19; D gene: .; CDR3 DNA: TGTGCCAGTAGTATCCGGGGGTCGCCGGCTGAAGCTTTCTTT; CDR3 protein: CASSIRGSPAEAFF
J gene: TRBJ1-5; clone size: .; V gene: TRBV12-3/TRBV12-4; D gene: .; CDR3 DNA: TGTGCCAGCAGTTTTGCGGAAGGGCCCCAGCATTTT; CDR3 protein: CASSFAEGPQHF
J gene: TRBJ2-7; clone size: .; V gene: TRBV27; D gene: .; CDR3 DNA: TGTGCCAGCAGTTTCAAGGGGCCCTACGAGCAGTACTTC; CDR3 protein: CASSFKGPYEQYF
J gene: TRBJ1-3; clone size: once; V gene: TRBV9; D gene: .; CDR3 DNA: TGTGCCAGCAGCGTTCTCGGAAACACCATATATTTT; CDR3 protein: CASSVLGNTIYF
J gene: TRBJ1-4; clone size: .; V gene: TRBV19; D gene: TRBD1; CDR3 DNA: TGTGCCAGTAGTAGACAGGGGATCACAGAAAAACTGTTTTTT; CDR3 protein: CASSRQGITEKLFF
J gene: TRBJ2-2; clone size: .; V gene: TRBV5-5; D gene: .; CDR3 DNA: TGTGCCAGCAGGCAAGTCACATACCAAAAAGGGCCCGGGGAGCTGTTTTTT; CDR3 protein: CASRQVTYQKGPGELFF
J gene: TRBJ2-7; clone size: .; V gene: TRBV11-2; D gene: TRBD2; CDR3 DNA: TGTGCCAGCAGCCGAGGTGAAGCGGGAGGGTTCAGCGAGCAGTACTTC; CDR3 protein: CASSRGEAGGFSEQYF
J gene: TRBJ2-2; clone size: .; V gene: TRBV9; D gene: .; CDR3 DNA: TGTGCCAGCAGCGCAATAGGGACTCCGAACACCGGGGAGCTGTTTTTT; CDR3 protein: CASSAIGTPNTGELFF
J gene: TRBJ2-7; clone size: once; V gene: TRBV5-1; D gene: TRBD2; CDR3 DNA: TGCGCCAGCAGCTTGCTTCCTCTCTTATCCGGGACTAGACTTCGAGGCACCTACGAGCAGTACTTC; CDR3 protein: CASSLLPLLSGTRLRGTYEQYF
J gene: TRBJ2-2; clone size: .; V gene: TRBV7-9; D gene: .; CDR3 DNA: TGTGCCAGCAGCCTACCCCCCGGGGAGCTGTTTTTT; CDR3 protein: CASSLPPGELFF
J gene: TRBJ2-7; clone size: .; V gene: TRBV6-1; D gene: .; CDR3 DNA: TGTGCCAGCAGTGAGGCCAGCGGCCTCAACTACGAGCAGTACTTC; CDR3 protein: CASSEASGLNYEQYF
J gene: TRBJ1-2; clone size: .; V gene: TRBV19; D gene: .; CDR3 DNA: TGTGCCAGTGGGCGGGGACCCCCTCTTTCTGGCTACACCTTC; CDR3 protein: CASGRGPPLSGYTF
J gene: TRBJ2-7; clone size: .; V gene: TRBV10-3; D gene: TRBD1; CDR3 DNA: TGTGCCATCACCAAAGGGGACAGCTACGAGCAGTACTTC; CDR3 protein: CAITKGDSYEQYF
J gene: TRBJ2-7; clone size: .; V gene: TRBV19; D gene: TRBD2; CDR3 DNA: TGTGCCAGTAGTATAGAACTAGCGGGAGGATTATCCTACGAGCAGTACTTC; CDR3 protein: CASSIELAGGLSYEQYF
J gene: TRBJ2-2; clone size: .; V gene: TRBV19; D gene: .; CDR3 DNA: TGTGCCAGTAGTAATGCGGGGCTCGGGGAGCTGTTTTTT; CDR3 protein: CASSNAGLGELFF
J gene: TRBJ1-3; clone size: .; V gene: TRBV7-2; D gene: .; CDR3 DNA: TGTGCCAGCAGCACACAGAGGTTTAACACCATATATTTT; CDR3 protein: CASSTQRFNTIYF
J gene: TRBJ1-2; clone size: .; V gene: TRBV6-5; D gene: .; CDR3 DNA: TGTGCCAGCAGTTACTCGGACAGACACTATGGCTACACCTTC; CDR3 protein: CASSYSDRHYGYTF
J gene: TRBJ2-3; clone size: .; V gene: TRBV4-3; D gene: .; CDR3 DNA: TGCGCCAGCAGCCAACAAAGTTGGTCAGGGGCGAATACGCAGTATTTT; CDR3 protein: CASSQQSWSGANTQYF
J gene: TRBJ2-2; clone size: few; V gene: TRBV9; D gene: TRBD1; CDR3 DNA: TGTGCCAGCAGCGTTGGTCAGGGGGTTCACACCGGGGAGCTGTTTTTT; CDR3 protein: CASSVGQGVHTGELFF
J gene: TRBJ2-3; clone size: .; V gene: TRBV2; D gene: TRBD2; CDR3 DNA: TGTGCCAGCAGTTATAGCGGGAGTGGGACAGATACGCAGTATTTT; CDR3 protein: CASSYSGSGTDTQYF
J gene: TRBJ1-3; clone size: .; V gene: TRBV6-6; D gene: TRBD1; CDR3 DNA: TGTGCCAGCAGTCGGGAGTGGGTGGATTACAGGGGCCGTGGAAACACCATATATTTT; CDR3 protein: CASSREWVDYRGRGNTIYF
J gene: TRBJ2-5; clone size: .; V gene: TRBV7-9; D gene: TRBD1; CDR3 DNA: TGTGCCAGCAGCTTGGAACAGGGGGCTCGAACCCAGTACTTC; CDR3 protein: CASSLEQGARTQYF
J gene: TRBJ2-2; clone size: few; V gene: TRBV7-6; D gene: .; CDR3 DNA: TGTGCCAGCAGCTTAGGAAGGCAGATCACCGGGGAGCTGTTTTTT; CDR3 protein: CASSLGRQITGELFF
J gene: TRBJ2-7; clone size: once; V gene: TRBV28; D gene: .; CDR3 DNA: TGTGCCAGCAGTTTGGGACACCGTACCTACGAGCAGTACTTC; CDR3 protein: CASSLGHRTYEQYF